This entry lists 24 T cell receptor beta chains sequenced from one sample in a study of T cells in Graves' hyperthyroidism and ophthalmopathy. RNA transcripts served as the template for amplifying TCR beta CDR3 regions. RT-PCR in the first round (using the HTBI primer set) targeted the TCR CDR3. TCRdb reprocessed the multiplex PCR reads via MiXCR and lists one record per CDR3 protein. The sample holds over 450,000 distinct CDR3 sequences, under 15% seen once. Source material: blood. These receptors were obtained from a woman aged 18-29 years with Graves' hyperthyroidism.

Details on this clonotype: A much larger clone lies a single base off, so this may be a read error. This chain links TRBV6-2 or TRBV6-3 with TRBJ2-1, with D perhaps TRBD2 (5 bases). Germline CDR1 and CDR2: MNHEY and SVGEGT. The V end was cut by 8 bases, the J end by 12 bases, with 26 bases between. The CDR3 extends over 15 amino acids. The CDR3 DNA follows: TGTGCCAGCGGTCCGGCGGACTGGAAAGATGAAGGGCAGTTCTTC. It translates to CASGPADWKDEGQFF.

This clonotype was counted between two and nine times. This chain links TRBV5-1 with TRBJ2-7, with TRBD2 identical over 11 bases. This CDR3 comprises 15 residues. CDR1 is SGHRS, CDR2 YFSETQ, per germline. Unmatched junction bases numbered 4, after V lost 5 bases and J lost 0 bases. The CDR3 DNA sequence: TGCGCCAGCAGTCTAGCGGGGGGTAGCTCCTACGAGCAGTACTTC. Protein product: CASSLAGGSSYEQYF. The variable domain in full, with the rest retrieved from reference TRBV5-1 and TRBJ2-7, is KAGVTQTPRYLIKTRGQQVTLSCSPISGHRSVSWYQQTPGQGLQFLFEYFSETQRNKGNFPGRFSGRQFSNSRSEMNVSTLELGDSALYLCASSLAGGSSYEQYFGPGTRLTVT.

This clonotype was detected a few times. This chain connects TRBV9 to TRBJ2-1, with 12 bases lining up with TRBD1. This CDR3 contains 16 residues. Germline assignment: CDR1 SGDLS and CDR2 YYNGEE. Unmatched junction bases numbered 6, after V lost 0 bases and J lost 8 bases. The CDR3 coding sequence is TGTGCCAGCAGCGTAGGGGGGACAGGGGGCATCGATGAGCAGTTCTTC. This sequence encodes CASSVGGTGGIDEQFF.

This chain joins TRBV19 and TRBJ1-4; TRBD1 matches 11 bases. The CDR3 consists of 16 residues. Germline trimming cut 7 bases from V and 10 bases from J; bases unmatched to any gene: 14. Germline V gives CDR1 LNHDA, CDR2 SQIVND (reference sequence). In nucleotides, the CDR3 is TGTGCCAGTACCGATCCCCGGGGACAGGGGGTTGGAAAACTGTTTTTT. Encoded protein: CASTDPRGQGVGKLFF.

This clonotype was found many times. The chain uses TRBV30 and TRBJ1-6; 7 bases fit TRBD1. This CDR3 has 14 residues. Germline CDR1 is GTSNPN and CDR2 is SVGIG (reference sequence). With 1 base clipped from V and 4 bases from J, the junction kept 1 base outside the gene matches. The chain's CDR3 is CAWSGQGYNSPLHF. The CDR3 DNA sequence: TGTGCCTGGAGTGGACAGGGTTATAATTCACCCCTCCACTTT.

This chain joins TRBV5-1 and TRBJ1-1; tentatively, D is TRBD1 (6 bases). Trimming cost V 2 bases and J 3 bases, with 14 bases left between them. The germline V gene has CDR1 SGHRS and CDR2 YFSETQ. The CDR3 is 15 amino acids. This chain's CDR3 is CASSFERGADTEAFF. Written as DNA, the CDR3 is TGCGCCAGCAGCTTCGAAAGGGGGGCTGACACTGAAGCTTTCTTT. The full variable domain, in which reference TRBV5-1 and TRBJ1-1 provide the parts outside the CDR3, is KAGVTQTPRYLIKTRGQQVTLSCSPISGHRSVSWYQQTPGQGLQFLFEYFSETQRNKGNFPGRFSGRQFSNSRSEMNVSTLELGDSALYLCASSFERGADTEAFFGQGTRLTVV.

This clonotype was detected many times. The chain carries TRBV10-2 and TRBJ2-1; TRBD2 is a possible D gene (6 bases). V dropped 7 bases and J dropped 7 bases, with 11 bases sitting between them. In germline, CDR1 is WSHSY, CDR2 SAAADI. CDR3 length equals 12 residues. This CDR3 reads CASISSGNEQFF. The CDR3 bases are TGCGCCAGCATAAGCAGCGGGAATGAGCAGTTCTTC.

This chain connects TRBV27 to TRBJ2-1, with D perhaps TRBD1 (5 bases). This CDR3 region has 14 residues. Trimming removed 2 bases from V and 4 bases from J, with 9 bases in between. Per germline, CDR1 MNHEY and CDR2 SMNVEV (reference sequence). CDR3: CASSLRQGYNEQFF. In DNA form, the CDR3 reads TGTGCCAGCAGTTTACGGCAGGGATACAATGAGCAGTTCTTC.

The table lists this clonotype with many counts. The V call is TRBV7-2, the J call TRBJ2-7, with a tentative D call TRBD2 (6 bases). Looked up from germline, CDR1 is SGHTA and CDR2 is FQGNSA. V lost 5 bases and J 2 bases, leaving 13 bases between the germline ends. CDR3 length equals 14 residues. The CDR3 DNA is TGTGCCAGCAGCGGACGGAGGGGCACCTACGAGCAGTACTTC. Translating it yields CASSGRRGTYEQYF.

This clonotype was seen at least ten times. The chain employs TRBV10-3 and TRBJ2-5; D might be TRBD1 (6 bases). The CDR3 is 13 amino acids. Germline V gives CDR1 ENHRY, CDR2 SYGVKD. V gave up 4 bases and J gave up 4 bases, with 10 bases separating them. CDR3 residues: CAISVTGPETQYF. CDR3 nucleotide sequence: TGTGCCATCAGTGTTACAGGGCCAGAGACCCAGTACTTC.

This clonotype showed up many times. This chain uses TRBV11-2 with TRBJ2-1; D is possibly TRBD2 (5 bases). This CDR3 has 12 amino acids. Germline V CDR1 and CDR2: SGHAT, FQNNGV. V lost 3 bases and J 8 bases, leaving 8 bases between the germline ends. CDR3 protein: CASSFLGDEQFF. The CDR3 DNA sequence: TGTGCCAGCAGCTTCCTCGGGGATGAGCAGTTCTTC.

This clonotype has at least ten counts. The chain couples TRBV20-1 to TRBJ1-4, with D hard to call. Germline CDR1 DFQATT, CDR2 SNEGSKA (reference sequence). The ends were cut back, 1 base at V and 8 bases at J, with 11 bases in the middle. The CDR3 contains 13 residues. CDR3 amino acids: CSARGGSEEKLFF. The DNA of the CDR3 is TGCAGTGCTAGAGGAGGGTCGGAGGAAAAACTGTTTTTT.

V gene TRBV19 combines with J gene TRBJ2-4, with TRBD2 matching 8 bases. J gave up 0 bases and V 7 bases, and 5 bases lay outside the gene matches. This CDR3 has 15 amino acids. The V gene's germline CDR1 is LNHDA and CDR2 SQIVND (reference sequence). The CDR3: CASNSAGEAKNIQYF. In nucleotides, the CDR3 is TGTGCCAGTAACTCAGCGGGAGAAGCCAAAAACATTCAGTACTTC.

The table lists this clonotype with many counts. The V call is TRBV2, the J call TRBJ2-7; the match to TRBD1 covers 7 bases. J lost 3 bases, V lost 8 bases, and 7 bases had no gene match. The V gene's germline CDR1 is SNHLY and CDR2 FYNNEI. This CDR3 has 13 residues. The CDR3 DNA sequence: TGTGCCAGCTACGACAGGGTTTTCTACGAGCAGTACTTC. Its protein product is CASYDRVFYEQYF.

This clonotype was seen more than once but under ten times. The chain is built from TRBV27 and TRBJ2-1; weak D call: TRBD2 (6 bases). The germline V gene has CDR1 MNHEY and CDR2 SMNVEV (reference sequence). Trimming took off 1 base at V and 6 bases at J, with 7 bases between the two ends. The CDR3 consists of 13 residues. CDR3 in DNA: TGTGCCAGCAGTTTATGGGGGGTCAATGAGCAGTTCTTC. It specifies CASSLWGVNEQFF.

The chain recombines TRBV10-3 with TRBJ1-4, with 7 bases fitting TRBD1. CDR1 and CDR2 from the germline V gene are ENHRY and SYGVKD. Trimming at V came to 2 bases and at J to 6 bases, leaving 6 bases not matched to a gene. This CDR3 is 15 amino acids long. CDR3 nucleotides: TGTGCCATCAGTGAGCGCTCTACAGGGGATGAAAAACTGTTTTTT. Protein: CAISERSTGDEKLFF.

This clonotype was seen ten or more times. The chain joins TRBV30 to TRBJ1-6; D remains ambiguous. The germline V gene has CDR1 GTSNPN and CDR2 SVGIG (reference sequence). The CDR3 contains 15 residues. V dropped 0 bases and J dropped 0 bases, with 6 bases sitting between them. In DNA, the CDR3 is TGTGCCTGGAGTGTCCGATCCTCCTATAATTCACCCCTCCACTTT. This encodes CAWSVRSSYNSPLHF. The whole variable domain, remainder taken from reference TRBV30 and TRBJ1-6, is SQTIHQWPATLVQPVGSPLSLECTVEGTSNPNLYWYRQAAGRGLQLLFYSVGIGQISSEVPQNLSASRPQDRQFILSSKKLLLSDSGFYLCAWSVRSSYNSPLHFGNGTRLTVT.

The chain couples TRBV11-3 to TRBJ1-3; perhaps TRBD1 as D (5 bases). CDR3 length: 18 amino acids. V lost 3 bases, J lost 0 bases, and 18 bases lay in between. CDR1 is SGHNT, CDR2 YENEEA, per germline. Here the CDR3 reads CASSLGVRGRSSGNTIYF. In DNA, the CDR3 is TGTGCCAGCAGCTTGGGCGTACGGGGGAGAAGCTCTGGAAACACCATATATTTT.

This clonotype was observed many times. The chain couples TRBV20-1 to TRBJ2-5; 9 positions match TRBD2. The length of the CDR3 is 14 residues. With V trimmed by 3 bases and J by 2 bases, 4 bases remained unmatched. Germline CDR1 reads DFQATT; CDR2 reads SNEGSKA (reference sequence). The CDR3 reads CSASVLAGQETQYF. The CDR3 DNA reads as TGCAGTGCTAGCGTGCTAGCGGGACAAGAGACCCAGTACTTC.

The genes are TRBV11-2 and TRBJ2-7; D uncertain. V lost 2 bases, J lost 3 bases, and 2 bases lay in between. Germline V gene lookup returns CDR1 SGHAT and CDR2 FQNNGV. This CDR3 has 11 residues. The CDR3 DNA follows: TGTGCCAGCAGCTTACTCTACGAGCAGTACGTC. It codes for CASSLLYEQYV.

This clonotype was seen only a few times. The rearrangement uses TRBV5-1 and TRBJ1-5, with 8 positions matching TRBD1. There are 15 residues in the CDR3. The germline V gene encodes CDR1 SGHRS and CDR2 YFSETQ. With V trimmed by 0 bases and J by 7 bases, 6 bases remained unmatched. For the CDR3, the DNA is TGCGCCAGCAGCTTGGAAGGACAGGGCGGGCAGCCCCAGCATTTT. Protein sequence: CASSLEGQGGQPQHF.

This clonotype has a handful of counts. The V gene is TRBV12-3 or TRBV12-4, the J gene TRBJ1-1, with D unclear. V lost 6 bases, J lost 0 bases, and 8 bases lay in between. The CDR3 runs 13 residues. Written as DNA, the CDR3 is TGTGCCAGCAGGGCAACTTTGAACACTGAAGCTTTCTTT. It specifies CASRATLNTEAFF.

The chain employs TRBV7-3 and TRBJ2-1; TRBD2 aligns across 7 bases. There are 15 residues in the CDR3. From germline, CDR1 is SGHTA and CDR2 FQGTGA. After removal of 4 bases from V and 5 bases from J, the junction contained 8 bases not matched to a gene. The CDR3 nucleotides read TGTGCCAGCAGCTCCGGACTAGTGGGGGACAATGAGCAGTTCTTC. Protein: CASSSGLVGDNEQFF. The full variable domain, its missing parts supplied by reference TRBV7-3 and TRBJ2-1, is GAGVSQTPSNKVTEKGKYVELRCDPISGHTALYWYRQSLGQGPEFLIYFQGTGAADDSGLPNDRFFAVRPEGSVSTLKIQRTERGDSAVYLCASSSGLVGDNEQFFGPGTRLTVL.

The CDR3 DNA follows: TGTGCCAGCAGTGATCGACTTTGGGATCGGGGCTACACCTTC. Translated, it gives CASSDRLWDRGYTF. The J gene is TRBJ1-2, the V gene TRBV25-1, with D hard to call. The CDR3 length is 14 residues. V lost 3 bases and J lost 8, with 16 bases in between. Germline CDR1 and CDR2: MGHDK and SYGVNS.